These 20 T cell receptor beta chains came from one sample sequenced in a study of blood T cell repertoires in COVID-19. TCRdb's copy holds only in-frame clones and misses some; the assay was immunoSEQ multiplex PCR. The table lists some 300,000 clones, 80% to 90% of them singletons. Sequenced sample: peripheral blood. These receptors all stem from a woman in her sixties or seventies with COVID-19, enrolled during active disease.

The chain couples TRBV6-1 to TRBJ1-2, with 12 bases lining up with TRBD1. Trimming took 2 bases from V and 5 from J; bases not matched to a gene: 6. Germline V gene lookup returns CDR1 MNHNS and CDR2 SASEGT. The CDR3 extends over 16 amino acids. The DNA for the CDR3 is TGTGCCAGCAGTGAACTGGGACAGGGGGCTTTATATGGCTACACCTTC. Residues: CASSELGQGALYGYTF.

The CDR3 DNA reads as TGCAGCGTTGAGTTCCAAACAACGGGGGGCTACACCTTC. As protein: CSVEFQTTGGYTF. The chain is built from TRBV29-1 and TRBJ1-2, with D unclear. The CDR3 length is 13 residues. Trimming took off 3 bases at V and 8 bases at J, with 16 bases between the two ends. The germline CDR1 and CDR2 sequences are SQVTM and ANQGSEA.

The chain employs TRBV18 and TRBJ2-1; no reliable D call. The CDR3 runs 16 residues. V was shortened by 2 bases and J by 0 bases, with 11 bases between the two germline ends. The germline CDR1 and CDR2 sequences are KGHSH and LQKENI. CDR3 residues: CASSPTGHSSYNEQFF. In DNA form, the CDR3 reads TGTGCCAGCTCACCAACTGGTCACAGCTCCTACAATGAGCAGTTCTTC.

The J gene is TRBJ1-5, the V gene TRBV19, with 11 positions matching TRBD1. Germline loops: CDR1 LNHDA, CDR2 SQIVND (reference sequence). J gave up 4 bases and V 3 bases, and 5 bases lay outside the gene matches. This CDR3 is built from 16 residues. The CDR3 protein is CASSIWGTGGNQPQHF. The CDR3 DNA sequence: TGTGCCAGTAGTATTTGGGGGACAGGGGGGAATCAGCCCCAGCATTTT.

This clone has only one observation. Being one base from a much bigger clone, this may be a read error. Other DNA sequences in this specimen translate into the identical CDR3. V gene TRBV19 combines with J gene TRBJ1-6; 9 nucleotides line up with TRBD1. The V and J ends lost 4 bases and 8 bases, in that order; junction bases with no gene match: 3. The CDR3 runs to 14 residues. The germline V gene has CDR1 LNHDA and CDR2 SQIVND (reference sequence). Written as DNA, the CDR3 is TGTGCCAGTAGTAGGGGACAGGGTGATTCACCCCTCCACTTT. This codes for CASSRGQGDSPLHF.

This chain links TRBV5-1 with TRBJ1-1, with no clear D. This CDR3 contains 14 residues. From germline, CDR1 is SGHRS and CDR2 YFSETQ. Trimming shortened V by 8 bases and J by 0 bases, and 14 bases separated the two germline ends. The CDR3 protein is CASTRSAVNTEAFF. The CDR3 DNA sequence: TGCGCCAGTACACGGTCAGCGGTGAACACTGAAGCTTTCTTT. Full variable domain (outside the CDR3, taken from reference TRBV5-1 and TRBJ1-1): KAGVTQTPRYLIKTRGQQVTLSCSPISGHRSVSWYQQTPGQGLQFLFEYFSETQRNKGNFPGRFSGRQFSNSRSEMNVSTLELGDSALYLCASTRSAVNTEAFFGQGTRLTVV.

The rearrangement uses TRBV5-1 and TRBJ2-7, with a weak D call TRBD2 (6 bases). Deletions cut 0 bases from V and 9 bases from J, with 19 bases between. Germline loops: CDR1 SGHRS, CDR2 YFSETQ. The CDR3 sequence is 15 residues long. Here the CDR3 reads CASSLGQGTTGGQYF. The CDR3 DNA sequence: TGCGCCAGCAGCTTGGGGCAAGGGACCACCGGGGGGCAGTACTTC.

The chain links TRBV11-2 to TRBJ2-7; TRBD2 agrees at 10 bases. Germline assignment: CDR1 SGHAT and CDR2 FQNNGV. CDR3 length: 18 amino acids. The V and J ends lost 2 bases and 0 bases, in that order; junction bases with no gene match: 10. The DNA for the CDR3 is TGTGCCAGCAGCTTATCTCCTAGCGGGGGCGGCAGCTCCTACGAGCAGTACTTC. Its translation is CASSLSPSGGGSSYEQYF.

This clone was recorded only once. The genes are TRBV5-1 and TRBJ1-2; 10 bases map to TRBD1. Germline trimming cut 6 bases from V and 7 bases from J; bases unmatched to any gene: 12. The germline V gene encodes CDR1 SGHRS and CDR2 YFSETQ. CDR3 length: 15 residues. This CDR3 is CASTPTGQGSSGYTF. The CDR3 DNA is TGCGCCAGCACCCCCACGGGACAGGGGTCAAGTGGCTACACCTTC.

There are a few counts of this clone. The gene calls are TRBV5-4 and TRBJ2-1, with D possibly TRBD2 on 5 matching bases. V dropped 5 bases and J dropped 8 bases, with 14 bases sitting between them. Germline assignment: CDR1 SGHNT and CDR2 YYREEE (reference sequence). The CDR3 loop spans 13 amino acids. CDR3 loop: CASRPQVGDEQFF. The CDR3 coding sequence is TGTGCCAGCAGACCTCAGGTGGGAGATGAGCAGTTCTTC. The variable domain in full, completed from reference TRBV5-4 and TRBJ2-1, reads ETGVTQSPTHLIKTRGQQVTLRCSSQSGHNTVSWYQQALGQGPQFIFQYYREEENGRGNFPPRFSGLQFPNYSSELNVNALELDDSALYLCASRPQVGDEQFFGPGTRLTVL.

The rearrangement joins TRBV11-2 to TRBJ1-1, with D possibly matching TRBD1 (6 bases). CDR3 size: 15 residues. V shed 7 bases and J shed 0 bases, with 15 bases lying between them. Germline CDR1 and CDR2: SGHAT and FQNNGV. As DNA, the CDR3 is TGTGCCAGCACCCCAAGGGGGGGCTTGAACACTGAAGCTTTCTTT. Encoded protein: CASTPRGGLNTEAFF. The variable domain in full, with the rest retrieved from reference TRBV11-2 and TRBJ1-1, is EAGVAQSPRYKIIEKRQSVAFWCNPISGHATLYWYQQILGQGPKLLIQFQNNGVVDDSQLPKDRFSAERLKGVDSTLKIQPAKLEDSAVYLCASTPRGGLNTEAFFGQGTRLTVV.

V is TRBV5-8 and J is TRBJ1-3; 9 nucleotides agree with TRBD1. The junction had 8 bases not matched to a gene; V was cut back by 4 bases and J by 3 bases. This CDR3 is built from 16 residues. The V gene's germline CDR1 is SGHTS and CDR2 YDEGEE. The CDR3 sequence: CASSAGQGRIGNTIYF. The CDR3 region has the DNA TGTGCCAGCAGCGCCGGACAGGGGAGGATTGGAAACACCATATATTTT.

This clone was seen just once. V is TRBV27 and J is TRBJ1-2, with D possibly matching TRBD1 (5 bases). V shed 0 bases and J shed 5 bases, with 7 bases lying between them. The germline gives CDR1 MNHEY, CDR2 SMNVEV (reference sequence). The CDR3 is 13 amino acids. The CDR3 loop reads CASSLSGAYGYTF. CDR3 bases: TGTGCCAGCAGTTTATCAGGGGCGTATGGCTACACCTTC.

V gene TRBV6-6 combines with J gene TRBJ1-6, with 7 nucleotides matching TRBD1. The germline CDR1 and CDR2 sequences are MNHNY and SVGAGI (reference sequence). The ends lost 6 bases at V and 4 bases at J; junction bases unmatched: 9. This CDR3 comprises 16 residues. The CDR3 nucleotides read TGTGCCAGCAGCACAACAGGGGTAGGGTATAATTCACCCCTCCACTTT. Translating gives CASSTTGVGYNSPLHF.

The rearrangement uses TRBV19 and TRBJ2-1, with D maybe TRBD2 (6 bases). Trimming removed 3 bases from V and 9 bases from J, with 9 bases in between. This CDR3 comprises 12 residues. Looked up from germline, CDR1 is LNHDA and CDR2 is SQIVND (reference sequence). As DNA, the CDR3 is TGTGCCAGTAGTATTATGGGGGGTGAGCAGTTCTTC. Translation gives CASSIMGGEQFF.

The rearrangement links TRBV6-2 or TRBV6-3 to TRBJ2-7, with 9 bases aligning to TRBD2. The junction had 5 bases not matched to a gene; V was cut back by 5 bases and J by 0 bases. Germline CDR1 and CDR2: MNHEY and SVGEGT. CDR3 length equals 15 residues. CDR3 sequence: CASSHSGGPSYEQYF. CDR3 coding DNA: TGTGCCAGCAGTCACAGCGGGGGGCCCTCCTACGAGCAGTACTTC.

This chain connects TRBV2 to TRBJ2-7; 8 bases map to TRBD1. Germline V gene lookup returns CDR1 SNHLY and CDR2 FYNNEI. This CDR3 has 15 residues. V lost 6 bases to trimming and J lost 5 bases; unmatched junction nucleotides: 12. The CDR3 loop is CASRRTGLEVDEQYF. The CDR3 nucleotides read TGTGCCAGCAGGAGGACAGGGTTGGAAGTTGACGAGCAGTACTTC.

J is TRBJ1-6 and V is TRBV4-3; weak D call: TRBD1 (6 bases). Trimming removed 2 bases from V and 10 bases from J, with 15 bases in between. The CDR3 covers 15 residues. The V gene's germline CDR1 is LGHNA and CDR2 YSLEER. CDR3 in amino acids: CASSQWTAEGSPLHF. The CDR3 DNA sequence: TGCGCCAGCAGCCAATGGACAGCCGAGGGGTCACCCCTCCACTTT.

The chain couples TRBV10-3 to TRBJ2-5; 9 nucleotides agree with TRBD2. Germline V gene lookup returns CDR1 ENHRY and CDR2 SYGVKD. V gave up 2 bases and J gave up 3 bases; unmatched junction bases: 7. The CDR3 is 16 amino acids. CDR3 bases: TGTGCCATCAGTGAGCCCCTAGCGGGGCGGAAAGAGACCCAGTACTTC. Its translation: CAISEPLAGRKETQYF.

The chain couples TRBV29-1 to TRBJ2-5, with D tentatively TRBD1 (6 bases). CDR1 and CDR2 (germline): SQVTM, ANQGSEA. The CDR3 is made up of 13 amino acids. The V end was cut by 4 bases, the J end by 3 bases, with 12 bases between. Written as DNA, the CDR3 is TGCAGCGTTGGGTGGGGGCAGAAAGAGACCCAGTACTTC. As protein: CSVGWGQKETQYF.